The rows below give T cell receptor beta chains drawn from one sample of a study of shared clonotypes between healthy human individuals. Clones were sequenced by immunoSEQ multiplex PCR, and TCRdb holds only the in-frame ones, with some missing. The table lists a few million clones, approximately 95% of them singletons. Specimen: naive CD4+ T cells from PBMCs. All receptors come from a man in his late teens or twenties in good health. Some clones in this sample may be carry-over from other donors' samples. Both conserved end residues are part of each CDR3. D genes are given only for firm matches. Clone size, where shown, is once, few, many, or a class for clones that have expanded.

abundance	j_gene	d_gene	v_gene	CDR3nt	CDR3aa
NA	TRBJ2-1	TRBD2	TRBV5-1	TGCGCCAGCAGCCCTGGACTAGCGGGTTACAATGAGCAGTTCTTC	CASSPGLAGYNEQFF
NA	TRBJ2-5	NA	TRBV15	TGTGCCACCAGCAGGACAGGCAGCCAAGAGACCCAGTACTTC	CATSRTGSQETQYF
NA	TRBJ2-7	TRBD1	TRBV7-8	TGTGCCAGCAGCTCACAGGGGGTTGGCGGCGAGCAGTACTTC	CASSSQGVGGEQYF
NA	TRBJ2-3	TRBD2	TRBV9	TGTGCCAGCAGCCCCCAGCCGGGGGGACCAGATACGCAGTATTTT	CASSPQPGGPDTQYF
few	TRBJ1-1	NA	TRBV2	TGTGCCAGCTACCGGGAGCTCACTGAAGCTTTCTTT	CASYRELTEAFF
NA	TRBJ1-1	NA	TRBV19	TGTGCCAGTGGGGCAGGGATGAACACTGAAGCTTTCTTT	CASGAGMNTEAFF
NA	TRBJ1-1	NA	TRBV4-3	TGCGCCAGCAGCCTTCGGGTGAACACTGAAGCTTTCTTT	CASSLRVNTEAFF
NA	TRBJ1-3	NA	TRBV4-1	TGCGCCAGCAGCCAAGAGGGGGGGCGGAGATACTCTGGAAACACCATATATTTT	CASSQEGGRRYSGNTIYF
NA	TRBJ2-7	TRBD1	TRBV5-1	TGCGCCAGCAGCCCTCAGGGGGACGAGCAGTACTTC	CASSPQGDEQYF
NA	TRBJ1-1	NA	TRBV5-6	TGTGCCAGCAGCTTGGGTGGGACGGGCTTTCCTGAAGCTTTCTTT	CASSLGGTGFPEAFF
once	TRBJ1-5	NA	TRBV11-2	TGTGCCAGCAGCTTAGAAGCCGATCAGCCCCAGCATTTT	CASSLEADQPQHF
NA	TRBJ1-1	NA	TRBV7-2	TGTGCCAGCAGCTTAGGCCGACAGAACACTGAAGCTTTCTTT	CASSLGRQNTEAFF
NA	TRBJ2-5	NA	TRBV4-1	TGCGCCAGCAGCCAAGTAGCAGGGTGGGAGACCCAGTACTTC	CASSQVAGWETQYF
few	TRBJ1-1	NA	TRBV6-1	TGTGCCAGCAGTACGAAACAGGGACTGAACACTGAAGCTTTCTTT	CASSTKQGLNTEAFF
NA	TRBJ2-5	NA	TRBV9	TGTGCCAGCAGCGTAGTTCTTAGCGGCCAAGAGACCCAGTACTTC	CASSVVLSGQETQYF
NA	TRBJ2-5	NA	TRBV27	TGTGCCAGCAGTCTCACTAAGGGGACCCAGTACTTC	CASSLTKGTQYF
NA	TRBJ2-7	NA	TRBV28	TGTGCCAGCAGTTTACACCGGACAAGGCCAGACTACGAGCAGTACTTC	CASSLHRTRPDYEQYF
NA	TRBJ2-1	NA	TRBV18	TGTGCCAGCTCGCCTGCCTCCACTGTGGCCTACAATGAGCAGTTCTTC	CASSPASTVAYNEQFF
NA	TRBJ2-3	NA	TRBV7-9	TGTGCCAGCAGCTTAGGGCTGGCGGGCACAGATACGCAGTATTTT	CASSLGLAGTDTQYF
NA	TRBJ2-4	TRBD2	TRBV4-3	TGCGCCAGCAGCCAAGTGGCTAGCGGGAGCTCGGAAAACATTCAGTACTTC	CASSQVASGSSENIQYF